This T cell receptor beta chain is drawn from a study of blood T cells in healthy people across ages. Primers used in a second PCR of about 7 to 12 cycles were a sample-barcoded 5' primer and a J-beta primer mix. One entry per CDR3 protein, called by TCRdb with MiXCR from the 5' RACE reads. The sample contains fewer than 2,000,000 distinct CDR3 sequences, roughly two fifths of which appear only once. The CDR3 runs 14 residues. Germline CDR1 SGHTA, CDR2 FQGNSA. V was pared by 3 bases and J by 4 bases, with 2 bases of the junction left unmatched. This clonotype was counted many times. Sample: blood. This chain connects TRBV7-2 to TRBJ1-2; TRBD1 matches 10 bases. This sequence originates from a human donor in good health. CDR3 sequence (DNA): TGTGCCAGCAGCTTGCGGGACAGGGGCTATGGCTACACCTTC. Protein: CASSLRDRGYGYTF.